Presented here are 2 T cell receptor beta chains from one specimen sequenced in a study of shared clonotypes between healthy human individuals. Clones were sequenced by immunoSEQ multiplex PCR, and TCRdb holds only the in-frame ones, with some missing. The table includes roughly 2.5 million clones, approximately 90% detected once. Sequenced: naive CD4+ T cells sorted from blood. The subset here: CD45RA+ positively selected. All receptors come from a man aged 18 to 30 in good health.

Regarding this clone: Other DNA sequences from this sample encode an identical CDR3 as well. V usage is TRBV19 and J usage is TRBJ1-6; D unclear. The germline V gene encodes CDR1 LNHDA and CDR2 SQIVND (reference sequence). Trimming removed 3 bases from V and 8 bases from J, with 11 bases in between. CDR3 length equals 14 residues. The CDR3: CASSIVPGDSPLHF. The CDR3 coding sequence is TGTGCCAGTAGTATTGTCCCGGGCGATTCACCCCTCCACTTT.

This chain joins TRBV18 and TRBJ2-1, with 8 positions matching TRBD1. The J segment lost 6 bases and the V segment lost 0 bases, leaving 7 bases of the junction unmatched. This CDR3 is built from 16 residues. Per the germline V gene, CDR1 is KGHSH and CDR2 is LQKENI. For the CDR3, the DNA is TGTGCCAGCTCACCACCCCGAACGGACAGGGTCAATGAGCAGTTCTTC. It specifies CASSPPRTDRVNEQFF.